Sequencing of this T cell receptor (beta chain) was carried out in a study of blood T cell repertoires in COVID-19. Across the whole study: COVID-19 samples, acute and convalescent, were from the United States, Italy and Spain.

In germline, CDR1 is SGHRS, CDR2 YFSETQ. Trimming stripped 0 bases from V and 5 bases from J, with 9 bases between. This CDR3 contains 13 residues. The method was immunoSEQ multiplex PCR; TCRdb's version includes in-frame clones alone and lacks a portion of them. The sample includes 400,000 or so clones, approximately 92% seen only once; the top ten take about 1.1%. The sample was PBMCs or T cells enriched from blood (not recorded which). The rearrangement joins TRBV5-1 to TRBJ2-7; D uncertain. This TCR was sampled from a man under 40 who had recovered from COVID-19. The CDR3 protein is CASSLESIHEQYF. The DNA for the CDR3 is TGCGCCAGCAGCTTGGAGAGTATCCACGAGCAGTACTTC.